This T cell receptor (beta chain) emerged from a study of T cells after yellow fever vaccination. Study in general: The fractions with low cell numbers were processed using SMART-Seq v4 Ultra Low Input.

MiXCR was run by TCRdb on the 5' RACE reads, yielding one entry per CDR3 protein. This sample has 400,000 to 450,000 distinct CDR3 sequences, with 15% to 20% found just once. In this sample, this clonotype turned up a few times. Its cognate antigen is unknown. Study-wide findings and caveats: Peak timing came faster in the weaker secondary response, day 5 versus 15. Among all clonotypes, a small share was observed in both CD4 and CD8 compartments.

The V and J ends lost 4 bases and 0 bases, in that order; junction bases with no gene match: 10. CDR1 and CDR2 (germline): SGHVS, FQNEAQ. The CDR3 is 18 amino acids. Sequencing was performed on PBMCs, taken before the yellow fever booster vaccination. This TCR was recovered from a man aged 18 to 30 who received the YFV17D yellow fever vaccine. The J gene is TRBJ2-5, the V gene TRBV7-8; 11 bases fit TRBD2. CDR3 loop: CASSSPSGTSGDQETQYF. The CDR3 nucleotides read TGTGCCAGCAGCTCCCCATCCGGGACTAGCGGAGACCAAGAGACCCAGTACTTC.